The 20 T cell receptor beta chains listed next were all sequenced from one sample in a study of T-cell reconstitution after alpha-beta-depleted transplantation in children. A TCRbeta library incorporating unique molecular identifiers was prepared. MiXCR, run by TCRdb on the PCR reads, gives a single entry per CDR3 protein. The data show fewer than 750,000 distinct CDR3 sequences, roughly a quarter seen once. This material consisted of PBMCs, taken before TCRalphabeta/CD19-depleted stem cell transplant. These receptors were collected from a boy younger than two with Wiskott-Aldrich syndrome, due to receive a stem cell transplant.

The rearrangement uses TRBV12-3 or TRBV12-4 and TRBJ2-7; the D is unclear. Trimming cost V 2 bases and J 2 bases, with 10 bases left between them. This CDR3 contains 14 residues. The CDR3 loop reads CASSLNVGPYEQYF. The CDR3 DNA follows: TGTGCCAGCAGTTTAAATGTAGGCCCCTACGAGCAGTACTTC.

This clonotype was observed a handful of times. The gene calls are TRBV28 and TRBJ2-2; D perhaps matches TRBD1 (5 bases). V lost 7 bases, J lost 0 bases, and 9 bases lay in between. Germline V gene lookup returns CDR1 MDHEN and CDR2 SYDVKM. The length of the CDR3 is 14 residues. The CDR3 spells CASIGAPNTGELFF. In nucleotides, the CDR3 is TGTGCCAGCATTGGGGCCCCGAACACCGGGGAGCTGTTTTTT.

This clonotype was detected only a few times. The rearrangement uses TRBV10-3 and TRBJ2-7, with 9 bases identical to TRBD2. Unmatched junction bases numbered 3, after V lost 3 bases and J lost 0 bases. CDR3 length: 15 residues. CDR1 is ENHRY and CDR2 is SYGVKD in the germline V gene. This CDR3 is CAISEVSGGSYEQYF. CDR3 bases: TGTGCCATCAGTGAAGTTAGCGGGGGCTCCTACGAGCAGTACTTC.

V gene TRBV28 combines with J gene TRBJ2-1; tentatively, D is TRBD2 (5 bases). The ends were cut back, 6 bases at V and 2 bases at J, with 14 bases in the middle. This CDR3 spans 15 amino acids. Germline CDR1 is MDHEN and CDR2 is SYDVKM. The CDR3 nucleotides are TGTGCCAGCAGCCGCCGGGGATATGCCTACAATGAGCAGTTCTTC. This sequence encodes CASSRRGYAYNEQFF.

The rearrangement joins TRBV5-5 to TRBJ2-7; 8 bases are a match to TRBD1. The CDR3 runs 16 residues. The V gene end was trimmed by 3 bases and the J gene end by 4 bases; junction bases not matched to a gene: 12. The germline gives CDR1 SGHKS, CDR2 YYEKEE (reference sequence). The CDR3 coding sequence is TGTGCCAGCAGCTCCGAGCAGGGGGCGACGTGGTACGAGCAGTACTTC. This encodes CASSSEQGATWYEQYF.

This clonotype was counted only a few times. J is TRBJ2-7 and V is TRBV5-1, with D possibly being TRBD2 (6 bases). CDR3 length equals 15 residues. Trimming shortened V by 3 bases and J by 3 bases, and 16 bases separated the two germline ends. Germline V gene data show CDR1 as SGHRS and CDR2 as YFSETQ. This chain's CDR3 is CASSWGDQSIYEQYF. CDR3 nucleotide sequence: TGCGCCAGCAGCTGGGGGGACCAGTCGATCTACGAGCAGTACTTC.

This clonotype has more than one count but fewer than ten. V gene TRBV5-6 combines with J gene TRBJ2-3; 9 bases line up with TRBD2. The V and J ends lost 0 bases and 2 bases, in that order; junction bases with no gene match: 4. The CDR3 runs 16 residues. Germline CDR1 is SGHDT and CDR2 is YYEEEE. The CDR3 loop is CASSLEPSGATDTQYF. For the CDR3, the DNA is TGTGCCAGCAGCTTGGAGCCTAGCGGGGCCACAGATACGCAGTATTTT.

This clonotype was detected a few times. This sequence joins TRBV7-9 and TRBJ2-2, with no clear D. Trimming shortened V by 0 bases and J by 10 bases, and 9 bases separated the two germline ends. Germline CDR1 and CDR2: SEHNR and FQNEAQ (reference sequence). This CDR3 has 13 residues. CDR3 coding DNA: TGTGCCAGCAGCTTAGCGGGTGGTGTGGAGCTGTTTTTT. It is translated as CASSLAGGVELFF.

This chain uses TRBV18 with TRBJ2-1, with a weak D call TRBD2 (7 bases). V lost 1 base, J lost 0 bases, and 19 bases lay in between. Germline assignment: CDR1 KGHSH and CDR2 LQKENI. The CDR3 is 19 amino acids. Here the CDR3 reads CASSPRIKRGGSSYNEQFF. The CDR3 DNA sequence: TGTGCCAGCTCACCACGCATCAAGAGGGGGGGGAGCTCCTACAATGAGCAGTTCTTC. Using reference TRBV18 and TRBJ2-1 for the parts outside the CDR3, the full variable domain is NAGVMQNPRHLVRRRGQEARLRCSPMKGHSHVYWYRQLPEEGLKFMVYLQKENIIDESGMPKERFSAEFPKEGPSILRIQQVVRGDSAAYFCASSPRIKRGGSSYNEQFFGPGTRLTVL.

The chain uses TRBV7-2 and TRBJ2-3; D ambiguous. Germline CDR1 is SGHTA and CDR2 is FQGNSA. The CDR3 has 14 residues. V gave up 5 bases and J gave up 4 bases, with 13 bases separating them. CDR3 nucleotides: TGTGCCAGCAGCGCCGGTAGGGTGCCAGATACGCAGTATTTT. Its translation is CASSAGRVPDTQYF.

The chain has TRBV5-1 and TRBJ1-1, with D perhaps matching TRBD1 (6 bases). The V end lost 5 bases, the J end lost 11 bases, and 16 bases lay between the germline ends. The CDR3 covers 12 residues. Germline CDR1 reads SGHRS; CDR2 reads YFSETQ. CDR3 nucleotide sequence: TGCGCCAGCAGTCCTGATACAGGGACGGCTTTCTTT. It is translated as CASSPDTGTAFF.

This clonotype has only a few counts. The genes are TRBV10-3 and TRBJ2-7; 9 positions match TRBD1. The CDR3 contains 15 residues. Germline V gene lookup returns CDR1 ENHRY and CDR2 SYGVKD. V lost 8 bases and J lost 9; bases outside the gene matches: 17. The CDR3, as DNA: TGTGCCATCCAACAGGGGGCGGGAAACCCTACGGGGCAGTACTTC. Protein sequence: CAIQQGAGNPTGQYF.

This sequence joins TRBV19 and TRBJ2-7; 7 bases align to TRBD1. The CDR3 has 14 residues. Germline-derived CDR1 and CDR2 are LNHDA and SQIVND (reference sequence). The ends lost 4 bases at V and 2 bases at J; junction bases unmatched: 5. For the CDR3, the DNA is TGTGCCAGTAGTAGGACAGGCCTCCCCTACGAGCAGTACTTC. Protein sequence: CASSRTGLPYEQYF.

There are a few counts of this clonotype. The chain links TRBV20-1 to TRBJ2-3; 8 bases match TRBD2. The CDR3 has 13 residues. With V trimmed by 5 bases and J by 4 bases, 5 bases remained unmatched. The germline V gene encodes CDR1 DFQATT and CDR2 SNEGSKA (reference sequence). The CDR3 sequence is CSAEKGLADTQYF. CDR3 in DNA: TGCAGTGCTGAAAAGGGACTAGCAGATACGCAGTATTTT.

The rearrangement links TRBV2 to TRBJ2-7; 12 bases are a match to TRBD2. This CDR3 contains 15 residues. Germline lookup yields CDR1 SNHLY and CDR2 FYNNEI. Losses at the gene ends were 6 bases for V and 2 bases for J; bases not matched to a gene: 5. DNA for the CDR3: TGTGCCAGCAGGCCGACTAGCGGGGGAACCTACGAGCAGTACTTC. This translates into CASRPTSGGTYEQYF.

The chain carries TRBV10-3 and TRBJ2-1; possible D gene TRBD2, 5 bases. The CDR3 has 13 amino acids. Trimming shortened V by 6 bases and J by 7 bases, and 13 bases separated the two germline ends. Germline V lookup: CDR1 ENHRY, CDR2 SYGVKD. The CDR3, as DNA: TGTGCCATCAGGGACTCCTCGGCGAATGAGCAGTTCTTC. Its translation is CAIRDSSANEQFF.

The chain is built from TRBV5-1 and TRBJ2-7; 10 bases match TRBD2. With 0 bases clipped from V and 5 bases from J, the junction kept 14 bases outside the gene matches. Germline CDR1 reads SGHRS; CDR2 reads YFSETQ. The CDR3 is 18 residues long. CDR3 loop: CASSLDTSGMGIRHEQYF. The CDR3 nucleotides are TGCGCCAGCAGCTTGGATACTAGCGGGATGGGGATTCGGCACGAGCAGTACTTC.

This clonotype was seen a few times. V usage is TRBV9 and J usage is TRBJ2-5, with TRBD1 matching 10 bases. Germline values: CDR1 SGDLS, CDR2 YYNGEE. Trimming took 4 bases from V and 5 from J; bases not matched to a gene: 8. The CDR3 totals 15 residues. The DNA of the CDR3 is TGTGCCAGCAGCCGGGACAGGGGATCGAGGGAGACCCAGTACTTC. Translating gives CASSRDRGSRETQYF.

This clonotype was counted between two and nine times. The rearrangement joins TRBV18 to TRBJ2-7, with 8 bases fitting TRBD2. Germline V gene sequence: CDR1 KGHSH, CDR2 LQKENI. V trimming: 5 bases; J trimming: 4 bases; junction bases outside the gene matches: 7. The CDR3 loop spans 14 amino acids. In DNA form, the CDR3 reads TGTGCCAGCTCAGCCGGGGGGGCTGGATACGAGCAGTACTTC. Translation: CASSAGGAGYEQYF. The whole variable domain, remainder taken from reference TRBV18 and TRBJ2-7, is NAGVMQNPRHLVRRRGQEARLRCSPMKGHSHVYWYRQLPEEGLKFMVYLQKENIIDESGMPKERFSAEFPKEGPSILRIQQVVRGDSAAYFCASSAGGAGYEQYFGPGTRLTVT.

The CDR3 nucleotides read TGTGCCAGCAGTTTTCGGGAAACCTACGAGCAGTACTTC. Translation gives CASSFRETYEQYF. The gene calls are TRBV12-3 or TRBV12-4 and TRBJ2-7; possibly TRBD2 for D (5 bases). Trimming removed 3 bases from V and 2 bases from J, with 8 bases in between. The CDR3 is 13 amino acids.